The 17 T cell receptor beta chains presented below share a single source sample, sequenced in a study of blood T cells in healthy people across ages. The authors ran a second PCR of roughly 7 to 11 cycles using a sample-barcoded 5' primer and a J-beta primer mix. TCRdb reprocessed the 5' RACE reads via MiXCR and lists one record per CDR3 protein. The data show roughly 800,000 distinct CDR3 sequences, roughly 25% seen once. A further study also used this sample, focusing on T cells of mothers and their children.

Input material: blood. Source of these receptors: a boy younger than 18 in good health.

CDR3 protein: CASSAEAGSTDTQYF. For the CDR3, the DNA is TGTGCCAGCAGCGCGGAAGCGGGGAGCACAGATACGCAGTATTTT. This chain connects TRBV5-4 to TRBJ2-3, with TRBD2 identical over 7 bases. V shed 4 bases, J shed 0 bases, and the junction held 5 bases outside the gene matches. CDR3 size: 15 residues. Per germline, CDR1 SGHNT and CDR2 YYREEE (reference sequence).

This clonotype was counted only a few times. The chain joins TRBV21-1 to TRBJ1-3. TRBV21-1 is a recognized pseudogene. This CDR3 contains 20 residues. This CDR3 reads CASSKAHSFKDKRGGNTIYF. DNA of the CDR3: TGTGCCAGCAGCAAAGCGCACTCATTTAAGGACAAGCGAGGTGGAAACACCATATATTTT.

The V call is TRBV7-2, the J call TRBJ2-1; 14 nucleotides agree with TRBD2. The J call is uncertain, as TRBJ2-7 better fits the DNA end. Per the germline V gene, CDR1 is SGHTA and CDR2 is FQGNSA. The CDR3 runs to 15 residues. CDR3 nucleotide sequence: TGTGCCAGCAGCATGGGACTAGCGGGAGTGTACGAGCAGTACTTC. Translation: CASSMGLAGVYEQYF.

The chain carries TRBV7-2 and TRBJ1-2; D is undetermined. The V end lost 2 bases, the J end lost 4 bases, and 17 bases lay between the germline ends. This CDR3 has 16 amino acids. Germline values: CDR1 SGHTA, CDR2 FQGNSA. CDR3 DNA: TGTGCCAGCAGCTTAAGAGTTGGCCACCGGGGCTATGGCTACACCTTC. Its protein is CASSLRVGHRGYGYTF.

The chain links TRBV5-5 to TRBJ1-4; D is unclear. The CDR3 spans 14 residues. Per the germline V gene, CDR1 is SGHKS and CDR2 is YYEKEE (reference sequence). The germline V and J ends were trimmed by 1 base and 6 bases, with 10 bases remaining between them. The CDR3 DNA sequence: TGTGCCAGCAGCTTGTTTGGGGTGGATGAAAAACTGTTTTTT. This gives the protein CASSLFGVDEKLFF.

The chain recombines TRBV6-5 with TRBJ2-7; D unresolved. Deletions cut 0 bases from V and 2 bases from J, with 17 bases between. Germline-derived CDR1 and CDR2 are MNHEY and SVGAGI. The CDR3 contains 17 residues. The DNA of the CDR3 is TGTGCCAGCAGTTACTCCCCGTTCGGAATGGGGACCTACGAGCAGTACTTC. It specifies CASSYSPFGMGTYEQYF.

J is TRBJ2-5 and V is TRBV12-3 or TRBV12-4; tentative D call: TRBD1 (6 bases). This CDR3 has 13 amino acids. Trimming shortened V by 6 bases and J by 2 bases, and 10 bases separated the two germline ends. CDR3 loop: CASREDSQETQYF. In DNA form, the CDR3 reads TGTGCCAGCAGGGAGGACAGTCAAGAGACCCAGTACTTC.

This clonotype was detected a few times. The chain combines TRBV20-1 with TRBJ2-1; TRBD2 agrees at 8 bases. After removal of 4 bases from V and 1 base from J, the junction contained 6 bases not matched to a gene. This CDR3 comprises 15 residues. Looked up from germline, CDR1 is DFQATT and CDR2 is SNEGSKA (reference sequence). This CDR3 reads CSAMRLAGSYNEQFF. As DNA, the CDR3 is TGCAGTGCTATGCGGTTAGCGGGGTCCTACAATGAGCAGTTCTTC.

In this sample, this clonotype turned up a few times. This sequence joins TRBV6-5 and TRBJ2-7; 7 bases line up with TRBD1. Trimming removed 0 bases from V and 2 bases from J; junction bases left unmatched: 7. Looked up from germline, CDR1 is MNHEY and CDR2 is SVGAGI. The CDR3 contains 16 residues. CDR3 nucleotide sequence: TGTGCCAGCAGTTACTCCGGACAGGAGGAGACCTACGAGCAGTACTTC. As protein: CASSYSGQEETYEQYF.

This clonotype has just a few counts. This chain joins TRBV28 and TRBJ2-1, with D hard to call. CDR3 length: 12 amino acids. V was cut by 5 bases and J by 9 bases, with 11 bases left in between. CDR1 and CDR2 from the germline V gene are MDHEN and SYDVKM. The DNA of the CDR3 is TGTGCCAGCAGTCCCCAGGAGTCTGAGCAGTTCTTC. Its translation is CASSPQESEQFF.

The CDR3 reads CASSLDAPEGKTQYF. Here the CDR3 DNA reads TGTGCCAGCAGCTTAGATGCCCCCGAGGGAAAGACCCAGTACTTC. V and J are TRBV7-9 and TRBJ2-5; a possible D gene is TRBD2 (5 bases). Trimming took 1 base from V and 6 from J, leaving 15 bases between them. Germline values: CDR1 SEHNR, CDR2 FQNEAQ (reference sequence). The CDR3 has 15 residues.

The chain joins TRBV4-3 to TRBJ2-4; 7 bases are a match to TRBD2. The ends lost 3 bases at V and 3 bases at J; junction bases unmatched: 20. Germline CDR1 LGHNA, CDR2 YSLEER. The CDR3 extends over 20 amino acids. The CDR3 DNA sequence: TGCGCCAGCAGCCAGCAATCCCGGGTCTGGGGGGGAATGGACAAAAACATTCAGTACTTC. Amino acids: CASSQQSRVWGGMDKNIQYF.

This clonotype was observed a handful of times. This chain connects TRBV12-3 or TRBV12-4 to TRBJ2-1; 7 bases agree with TRBD2. The J segment lost 4 bases and the V segment lost 3 bases, leaving 6 bases of the junction unmatched. The CDR3 is made up of 15 amino acids. The CDR3 coding sequence is TGTGCCAGCAGTTTCCCGGGGGGACTTTACAATGAGCAGTTCTTC. Translation gives CASSFPGGLYNEQFF.

In DNA, the CDR3 is TGTGCCAGCAGTTTCGGGAGGGGACACAATGAGCAGTTCTTC. Translating it yields CASSFGRGHNEQFF. V is TRBV27 and J is TRBJ2-5; 8 nucleotides match TRBD2. The J call is in doubt because the DNA end fits TRBJ2-1 better. The germline gives CDR1 MNHEY, CDR2 SMNVEV (reference sequence). The CDR3 is 14 residues long.

The chain is built from TRBV7-2 and TRBJ1-4; 8 bases are a match to TRBD1. Germline CDR1 is SGHTA and CDR2 is FQGNSA. The CDR3 runs to 14 residues. Trimming at V came to 4 bases and at J to 10 bases, leaving 8 bases not matched to a gene. This CDR3 reads CASSSGQGLGKLFF. CDR3 sequence (DNA): TGTGCCAGCAGCTCCGGACAGGGCCTGGGAAAACTGTTTTTT.

The chain has TRBV29-1 and TRBJ2-5; D may correspond to TRBD1 or TRBD2 (5 bases each). The DNA end lines up better with TRBJ2-7; the J call may be wrong. The CDR3 covers 15 residues. CDR1 is SQVTM and CDR2 is ANQGSEA in the germline V gene. The DNA of the CDR3 is TGCAGCGTTGACGGGGCGGCAGGGAAATCCTACGAGCAGTACTTC. It encodes CSVDGAAGKSYEQYF.

The CDR3 region is CASSSRGGRAGETQYF. Written as DNA, the CDR3 is TGTGCCAGCAGCTCCCGTGGCGGGAGGGCCGGGGAGACCCAGTACTTC. The chain links TRBV5-6 to TRBJ2-5; 9 nucleotides agree with TRBD2. The CDR3 has 16 amino acids. CDR1 SGHDT and CDR2 YYEEEE come from the germline V gene. V was pared by 3 bases and J by 5 bases, with 11 bases of the junction left unmatched.